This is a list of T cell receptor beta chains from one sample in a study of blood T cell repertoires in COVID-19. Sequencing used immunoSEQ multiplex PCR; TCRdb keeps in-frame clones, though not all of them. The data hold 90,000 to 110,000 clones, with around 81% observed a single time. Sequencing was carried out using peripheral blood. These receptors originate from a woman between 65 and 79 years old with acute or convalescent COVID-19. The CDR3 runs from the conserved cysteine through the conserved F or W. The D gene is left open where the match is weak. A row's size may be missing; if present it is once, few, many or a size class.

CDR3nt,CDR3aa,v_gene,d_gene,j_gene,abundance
TGTGCCAGCAGCTTACAGAGTCGGACAGGAGCCAATCAGCCCCAGCATTTT,CASSLQSRTGANQPQHF,TRBV7-2,TRBD1,TRBJ1-5,few
TGCAGCGCTAGGGGGACTAGTTCCTACAATGAGCAGTTCTTC,CSARGTSSYNEQFF,TRBV29-1,TRBD2,TRBJ2-1,-
TGTGCCAGCAGCCGGGGGGAGGATGGCACTGAAGCTTTCTTT,CASSRGEDGTEAFF,TRBV9,-,TRBJ1-1,-
TGTGCCAGCAGCCGAGGGGGGCGCACAGATACGCAGTATTTT,CASSRGGRTDTQYF,TRBV7-8,-,TRBJ2-3,-
TGTGCCAGCAGCCTGAATGGACTAGCGGGAGGAGATACGCAGTATTTT,CASSLNGLAGGDTQYF,TRBV7-3,TRBD2,TRBJ2-3,once
TGTGCCAGCAGAACTACAGGAACTAGCACAGATACGCAGTATTTT,CASRTTGTSTDTQYF,TRBV7-2,-,TRBJ2-3,-
TGTGCCAGCAGCCCCCTCAAGACAGGGGGCAACACTGAAGCTTTCTTT,CASSPLKTGGNTEAFF,TRBV7-2,TRBD1,TRBJ1-1,-
TGTGCCAGCAGCCCTACGGATCACAGGGGCGGATATAATTCACCCCTCCACTTT,CASSPTDHRGGYNSPLHF,TRBV6-2/TRBV6-3,TRBD1,TRBJ1-6,-
TGTGCCAGCAGCCGCCGAGACAGGGTTCAGCAGTACTTC,CASSRRDRVQQYF,TRBV7-2,TRBD1,TRBJ2-7,-
TGTGCCAGACAGGGGTTAGAAAACACCATATATTTT,CARQGLENTIYF,TRBV13,TRBD1,TRBJ1-3,-
TGTGCCACCACACCCGGGACTAGCATCCAAGAGACCCAGTACTTC,CATTPGTSIQETQYF,TRBV7-8,TRBD2,TRBJ2-5,-
TGTGCCAGCAGCTTGCTCCAGGGCCGCACAGATACGCAGTATTTT,CASSLLQGRTDTQYF,TRBV5-5,-,TRBJ2-3,-
TGCGCCAGCAGCCACGGCAAACGAACTAGCGGATCCTACAATGAGCAGTTCTTC,CASSHGKRTSGSYNEQFF,TRBV4-3,TRBD2,TRBJ2-1,-
TGTGCCACCAGCAGAGTATCACAGGCTGGAAACACCATATATTTT,CATSRVSQAGNTIYF,TRBV15,-,TRBJ1-3,-
TGCGCCAGCTCCGAGGCTAGCCGAACCGGGGAGCTGTTTTTT,CASSEASRTGELFF,TRBV5-1,-,TRBJ2-2,-
TGTGCCAGCAGCCAGCCCGGTTCGGATGAGCAGTTCTTC,CASSQPGSDEQFF,TRBV3-1/TRBV3-2,-,TRBJ2-1,-
TGTGCCAGCAGTTCTATCCTGAGGGTCGCAAGCTCCTACGAGCAGTACTTC,CASSSILRVASSYEQYF,TRBV6-2/TRBV6-3,-,TRBJ2-7,-
TGTGCCAGCAGCGGCCGGGACAGGGCCTACTATGGCTACACCTTC,CASSGRDRAYYGYTF,TRBV11-2,TRBD1,TRBJ1-2,once
TGTGCCAGCAGCTTGGGGCTAGCGGATCCCCTTTACAATGAGCAGTTCTTC,CASSLGLADPLYNEQFF,TRBV5-8,TRBD2,TRBJ2-1,-
TGTGCCAGCAGCTTGGACTACCAAGAGACCCAGTACTTC,CASSLDYQETQYF,TRBV5-8,-,TRBJ2-5,once
TGTGCCAGCAGCTTCTTCCCCGGAACGGGGGGCACCGGGGAGCTGTTTTTT,CASSFFPGTGGTGELFF,TRBV28,TRBD2,TRBJ2-2,-
TGTGCCAGCAGTTTTTTCTCCACAGATACGCAGTATTTT,CASSFFSTDTQYF,TRBV12-3/TRBV12-4,-,TRBJ2-3,-
TGTGCCAGCACCGGGGGGGCCGGCTACAATGAGCAGTTCTTC,CASTGGAGYNEQFF,TRBV6-5,TRBD2,TRBJ2-1,once
TGTGCCAGCAGCGAAAGCGGGAGGGACATTCAGTACTTC,CASSESGRDIQYF,TRBV9,TRBD2,TRBJ2-4,-
TGCGCCAGCAGCTATAGTCAGCGGGGGAACTATGGCTACACCTTC,CASSYSQRGNYGYTF,TRBV5-1,-,TRBJ1-2,-
TGTGCCAGTAGTGAGACAGGGGCCTCCTTTTTTGGCTACACCTTC,CASSETGASFFGYTF,TRBV19,TRBD1,TRBJ1-2,-
TGTGCCAGCAGTTTGGGGGGACGCATGGGCTACACCTTC,CASSLGGRMGYTF,TRBV12-3/TRBV12-4,-,TRBJ1-2,-
TGTGCCAGCAGCTTGGGACAGGGGGACACTGAAGCTTTCTTT,CASSLGQGDTEAFF,TRBV13,TRBD1,TRBJ1-1,many
TGTGCCAGCAGTTTAGCAGTCATGAACACTGAAGCTTTCTTT,CASSLAVMNTEAFF,TRBV28,-,TRBJ1-1,-
TGTGCCAGCAGCGTCGCTAGCGGGAGAGAGACCCAGTACTTC,CASSVASGRETQYF,TRBV9,TRBD2,TRBJ2-5,-
TGCGCCAGCAGTGAGTCCGGGGGGGGACAGTTCTTC,CASSESGGGQFF,TRBV10-1,TRBD2,TRBJ2-1,-
TGTGCCAGCAGTTTTTGGCAGGATTCCTACGAGCAGTACTTC,CASSFWQDSYEQYF,TRBV27,-,TRBJ2-7,once
TGTGCCAGTAGTCGAGGGACAGACTATGGCTACACCTTC,CASSRGTDYGYTF,TRBV19,TRBD1,TRBJ1-2,-
TGTGCCAGCAGTTACTCGCAGGATCATAGTGGCTACACCTTC,CASSYSQDHSGYTF,TRBV6-5,-,TRBJ1-2,-
TGCGCCAGCAGCTTGGATGCCGGGGCGGGGGAGACCCAGTACTTC,CASSLDAGAGETQYF,TRBV5-1,-,TRBJ2-5,-
TGTGCCACCAGCAGAGATAGGGTAAGGACTGAAGGAAATGAGCAGTTCTTC,CATSRDRVRTEGNEQFF,TRBV15,-,TRBJ2-1,-
TGCAGCGGAGAGGGCAACACAGATACGCAGTATTTT,CSGEGNTDTQYF,TRBV29-1,-,TRBJ2-3,-
TGTGCCAGCAGCCCAGGGGGGTTGGCTGAAGCTTTCTTT,CASSPGGLAEAFF,TRBV4-2,TRBD1,TRBJ1-1,-
TGTGCCAGCAGCTTAACAGAGGGTTCACCCCTCCACTTT,CASSLTEGSPLHF,TRBV7-3,-,TRBJ1-6,-
TGTGCCAGCAGCCCTAGCCGGGACTACAATGAGCAGTTCTTC,CASSPSRDYNEQFF,TRBV7-6,-,TRBJ2-1,once
TGTGCCACCAGCAGAGAAACGACAGGGGGCGATGAGACCCAGTACTTC,CATSRETTGGDETQYF,TRBV15,TRBD1,TRBJ2-5,-
TGTGCCAGCAGCACTACAGGCGACTCTTTGGAAGGCTACACCTTC,CASSTTGDSLEGYTF,TRBV7-2,-,TRBJ1-2,-
TGTGCCAGCAGCATGGACAGGGGTGGCAATGAGCAGTTCTTC,CASSMDRGGNEQFF,TRBV7-9,TRBD1,TRBJ2-1,once
TGTGCCAGCAGCCCTATACGGACAGGGGTTGAGACCCAGTACTTC,CASSPIRTGVETQYF,TRBV7-3,TRBD1,TRBJ2-5,-